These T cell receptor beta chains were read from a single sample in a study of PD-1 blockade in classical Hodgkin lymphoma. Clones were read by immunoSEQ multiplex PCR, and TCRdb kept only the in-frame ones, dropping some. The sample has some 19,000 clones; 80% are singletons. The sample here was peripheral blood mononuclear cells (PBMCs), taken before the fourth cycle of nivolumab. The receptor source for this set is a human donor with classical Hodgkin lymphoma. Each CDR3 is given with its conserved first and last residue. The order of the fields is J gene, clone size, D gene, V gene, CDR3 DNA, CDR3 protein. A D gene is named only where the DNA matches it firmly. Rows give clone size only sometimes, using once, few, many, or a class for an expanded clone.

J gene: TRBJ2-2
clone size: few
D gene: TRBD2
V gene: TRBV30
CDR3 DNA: TGTGCCTGGAGTGTACCCCCCAAATATCGGGAGGGCCTACCCGGGGAGCTGTTTTTT
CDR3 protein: CAWSVPPKYREGLPGELFF

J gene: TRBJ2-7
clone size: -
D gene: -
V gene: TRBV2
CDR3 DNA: TGTGCCAGCAGGGGGCCTTCTTACGAGCAGTACTTC
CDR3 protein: CASRGPSYEQYF

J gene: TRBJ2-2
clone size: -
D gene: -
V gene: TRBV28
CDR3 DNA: TGTGCCAGCAGTTTAGGCTCCGGGGAGCTGTTTTTT
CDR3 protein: CASSLGSGELFF

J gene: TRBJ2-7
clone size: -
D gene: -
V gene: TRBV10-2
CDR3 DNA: TGCGCCAGCAGGCTTATACTGGGGAAAAGCTCCTACGAGCAGTACTTC
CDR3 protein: CASRLILGKSSYEQYF

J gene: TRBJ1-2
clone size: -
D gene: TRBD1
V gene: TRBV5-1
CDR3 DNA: TGCGCCAGCAGCTCAGGGACAGGGGGAGGCTACACCTTC
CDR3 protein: CASSSGTGGGYTF

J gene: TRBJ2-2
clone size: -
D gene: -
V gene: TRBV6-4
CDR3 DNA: TGTGCCAGCAGTGACTTAGGCAACACCGGGGAGCTGTTTTTT
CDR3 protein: CASSDLGNTGELFF

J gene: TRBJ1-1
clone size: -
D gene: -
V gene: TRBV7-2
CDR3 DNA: TGTGCCAGCAGCTTATTCCGACCAGGGCCGGACACTGAAGCTTTCTTT
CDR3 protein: CASSLFRPGPDTEAFF

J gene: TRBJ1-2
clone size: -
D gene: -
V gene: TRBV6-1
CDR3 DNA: TGTGCCAGCAGGTCATCAGGCGCCTATGGCTACACCTTC
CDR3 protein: CASRSSGAYGYTF

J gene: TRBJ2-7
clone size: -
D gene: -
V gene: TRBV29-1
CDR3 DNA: TGCAGCGTTGAAGACCGGCCGGGACACCGCTACGAGCAGTACTTC
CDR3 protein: CSVEDRPGHRYEQYF

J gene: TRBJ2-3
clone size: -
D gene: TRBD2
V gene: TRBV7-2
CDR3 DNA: TGTGCCAGCAGCTTAGTCGCCGTGATGACTAGCGGCACAGATACGCAGTATTTT
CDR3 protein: CASSLVAVMTSGTDTQYF

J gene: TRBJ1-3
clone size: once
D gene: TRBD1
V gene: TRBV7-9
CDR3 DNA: TGTGCCAGCAGCCCTGCGGACAGGGGCTCTGGAAACACCATATATTTT
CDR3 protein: CASSPADRGSGNTIYF

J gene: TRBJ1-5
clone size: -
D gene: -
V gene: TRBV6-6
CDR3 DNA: TGTGCCAGCACCCTCGACGGGTCTCCGGGTCAGCCCCAGCATTTT
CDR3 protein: CASTLDGSPGQPQHF

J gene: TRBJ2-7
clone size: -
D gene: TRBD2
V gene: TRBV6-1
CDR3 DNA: TGTGCCAGCAGGGTGGGACTAACCAGCTCCTACGAGCAGTACTTC
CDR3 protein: CASRVGLTSSYEQYF

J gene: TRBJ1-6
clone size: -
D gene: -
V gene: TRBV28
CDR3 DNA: TGTGCCAGCAGTTCGGGGTCCTATAATTCACCCCTCCACTTT
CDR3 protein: CASSSGSYNSPLHF

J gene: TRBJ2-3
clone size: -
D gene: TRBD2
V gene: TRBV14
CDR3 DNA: TGTGCCAGCAGCGGGCTAGCGGAGAGCACAGATACGCAGTATTTT
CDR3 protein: CASSGLAESTDTQYF

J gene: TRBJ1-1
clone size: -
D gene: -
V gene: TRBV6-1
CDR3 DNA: TGTGCCAGCAGCCTGGGAGGGTTTGGCACTGAAGCTTTCTTT
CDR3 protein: CASSLGGFGTEAFF

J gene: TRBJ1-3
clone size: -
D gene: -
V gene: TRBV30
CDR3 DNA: TGTGCCTGGAGTCCCCTCTCGTCGAACACCATATATTTT
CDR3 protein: CAWSPLSSNTIYF

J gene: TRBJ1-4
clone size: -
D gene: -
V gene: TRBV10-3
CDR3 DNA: TGTGCCATCAGGGGTGACGAGGGCAGTGAAAAACTGTTTTTT
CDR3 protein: CAIRGDEGSEKLFF

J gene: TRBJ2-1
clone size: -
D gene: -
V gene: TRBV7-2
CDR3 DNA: TGTGCCAGCAGCTTGGTCTCCGGGGGCCTCTACAATGAGCAGTTCTTC
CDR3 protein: CASSLVSGGLYNEQFF

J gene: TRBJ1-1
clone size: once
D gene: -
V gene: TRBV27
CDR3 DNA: TGTGCCAGCATGGCCCAGGGTGGTAATAAAGCTTTCTTT
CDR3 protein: CASMAQGGNKAFF

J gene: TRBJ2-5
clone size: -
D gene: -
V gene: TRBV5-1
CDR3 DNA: TGCGCCAGCAGCTTGGTTAGTTGGGGGGAAGGAGAGACCCAGTACTTC
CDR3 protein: CASSLVSWGEGETQYF

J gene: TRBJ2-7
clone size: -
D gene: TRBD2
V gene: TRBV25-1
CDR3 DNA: TGTGCCAGCAGAGGACTAGCGAGCTACGAGCAGTACTTC
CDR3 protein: CASRGLASYEQYF

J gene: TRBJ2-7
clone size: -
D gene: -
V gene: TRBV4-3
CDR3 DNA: TGCGCCAGCAGCCAAGATAAATTGCGGGCCGGTGGGCAGTACTTC
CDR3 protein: CASSQDKLRAGGQYF

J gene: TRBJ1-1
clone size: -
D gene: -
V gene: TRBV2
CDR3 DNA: TGTGCCAGCAGCACCTTGGGGCAGGGTTACACTGAAGCTTTCTTT
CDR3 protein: CASSTLGQGYTEAFF

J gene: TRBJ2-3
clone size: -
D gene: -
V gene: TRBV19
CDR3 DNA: TGTGCCAGTAAGGTAGCGGTCACAGATACGCAGTATTTT
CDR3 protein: CASKVAVTDTQYF

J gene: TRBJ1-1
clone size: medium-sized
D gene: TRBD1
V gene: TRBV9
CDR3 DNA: TGTGCCAGCAGCGTAACAGGGGGATACACTGAAGCTTTCTTT
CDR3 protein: CASSVTGGYTEAFF

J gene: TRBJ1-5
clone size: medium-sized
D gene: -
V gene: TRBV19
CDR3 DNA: TGTGCCAGTAGTCCAGTTAGCAATCAGCCCCAGCATTTT
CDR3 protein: CASSPVSNQPQHF

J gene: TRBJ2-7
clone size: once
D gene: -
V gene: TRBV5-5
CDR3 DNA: TGTGCCAGCAGCATGGGACCGGGGTCCTACGAGCAGTACTTC
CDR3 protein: CASSMGPGSYEQYF

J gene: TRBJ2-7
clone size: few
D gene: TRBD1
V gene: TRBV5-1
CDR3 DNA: TGCGCCAGCAGCTTAAACAGGGGCTACGAGCAGTACTTC
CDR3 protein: CASSLNRGYEQYF

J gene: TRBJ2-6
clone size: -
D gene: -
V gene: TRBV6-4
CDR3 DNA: TGTGCCAGCAGTCCAGAGATCTCTGGGGCCAACGTCCTGACTTTC
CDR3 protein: CASSPEISGANVLTF

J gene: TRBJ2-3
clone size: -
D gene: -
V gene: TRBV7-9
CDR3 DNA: TGTGCCAGCAGCCCCCGGGGGCCAGATACGCAGTATTTT
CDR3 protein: CASSPRGPDTQYF

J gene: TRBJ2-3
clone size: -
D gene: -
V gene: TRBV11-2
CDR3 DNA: TGTGCCAGCAGCCGAGAGGGACTTAACACAGATACGCAGTATTTT
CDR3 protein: CASSREGLNTDTQYF

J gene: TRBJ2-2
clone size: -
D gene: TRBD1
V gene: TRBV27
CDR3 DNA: TGTGCCAGCAGTCTCCGGGACAGGGGGCTGGCCGGGGAGCTGTTTTTT
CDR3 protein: CASSLRDRGLAGELFF

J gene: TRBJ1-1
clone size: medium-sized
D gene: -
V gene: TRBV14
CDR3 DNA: TGTGCCAGCAGACTTGGGGGCTGGGCTGAAGCTTTCTTT
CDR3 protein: CASRLGGWAEAFF

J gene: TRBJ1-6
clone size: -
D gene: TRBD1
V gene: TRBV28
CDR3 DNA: TGTGCCAGCAGTTTGTTTGGGACAGGGGCGGTTAGGCATTCACCCCTCCACTTT
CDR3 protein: CASSLFGTGAVRHSPLHF

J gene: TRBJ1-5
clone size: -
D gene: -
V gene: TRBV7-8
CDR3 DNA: TGTGCCAGCAGCCCCCGGGCGTTTTCCAATCAGCCCCAGCATTTT
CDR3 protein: CASSPRAFSNQPQHF

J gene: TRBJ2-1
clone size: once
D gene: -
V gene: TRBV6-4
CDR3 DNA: TGTGCCAGCAGTGACTCAGCCAAGAATATCTACAATGAGCAGTTCTTC
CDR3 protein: CASSDSAKNIYNEQFF

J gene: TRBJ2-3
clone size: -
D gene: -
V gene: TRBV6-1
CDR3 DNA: TGTGCCAGCAGTGGAACCGTGGAGGGGGTAGATACGCAGTATTTT
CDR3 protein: CASSGTVEGVDTQYF

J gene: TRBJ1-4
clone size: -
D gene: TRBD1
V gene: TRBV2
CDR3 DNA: TGTGCCAGCAGAACAGGGGGCAGGACAACTAATGAAAAACTGTTTTTT
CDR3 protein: CASRTGGRTTNEKLFF

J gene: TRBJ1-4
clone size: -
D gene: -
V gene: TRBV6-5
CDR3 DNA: TGTGCCAGCAGTTACTCGTGGGGAGAGGGGGAAAAACTGTTTTTT
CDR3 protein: CASSYSWGEGEKLFF

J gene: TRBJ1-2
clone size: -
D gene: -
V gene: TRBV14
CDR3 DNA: TGTGCCAGCAGTTTCAACGACCGCTCTCATGGCTACACCTTC
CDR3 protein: CASSFNDRSHGYTF

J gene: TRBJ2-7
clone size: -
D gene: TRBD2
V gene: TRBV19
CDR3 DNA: TGTGCCAGTAGTCTGTTAGCGGGATCCCTTTACGAGCAGTACTTC
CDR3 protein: CASSLLAGSLYEQYF

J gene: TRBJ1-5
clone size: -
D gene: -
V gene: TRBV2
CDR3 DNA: TGTGCCAGCGGCTGGCAGCCCCAGCATTTT
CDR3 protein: CASGWQPQHF

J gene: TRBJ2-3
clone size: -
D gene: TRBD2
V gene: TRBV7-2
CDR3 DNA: TGTGCCAGCACAGCAGCTTCGTCCGGGACTAGCGGTAATACGCAGTATTTT
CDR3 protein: CASTAASSGTSGNTQYF

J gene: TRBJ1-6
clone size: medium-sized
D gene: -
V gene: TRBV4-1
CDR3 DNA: TGCGCCAGCAGCCAAGATCCGGGACTGAACTATAATTCACCCCTCCACTTT
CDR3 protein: CASSQDPGLNYNSPLHF

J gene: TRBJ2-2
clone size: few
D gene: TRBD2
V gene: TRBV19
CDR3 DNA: TGTGCCAGTAGTACCCGGGGACTAGCCGTCAGGGCCGGGGAGCTGTTTTTT
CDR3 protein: CASSTRGLAVRAGELFF

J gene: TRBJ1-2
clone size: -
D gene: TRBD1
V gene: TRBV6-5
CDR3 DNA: TGTGCCAGCAGACTCCAGGACAGGGGTGGCTACACCTTC
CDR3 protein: CASRLQDRGGYTF

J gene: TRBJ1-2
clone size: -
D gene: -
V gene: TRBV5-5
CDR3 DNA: TGTGCCAGCAGCCCGTCGTCGTCCTATGGCTACACCTTC
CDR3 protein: CASSPSSSYGYTF

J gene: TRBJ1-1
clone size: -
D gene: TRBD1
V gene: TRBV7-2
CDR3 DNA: TGTGCCAGCAGCTTAACCCTTACAGGGGTTACCACTGAAGCTTTCTTT
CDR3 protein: CASSLTLTGVTTEAFF

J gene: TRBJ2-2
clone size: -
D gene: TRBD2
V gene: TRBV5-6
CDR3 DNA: TGTGCCAGCAGCTTGGTAGCGGGCACCGGGGAGCTGTTTTTT
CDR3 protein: CASSLVAGTGELFF

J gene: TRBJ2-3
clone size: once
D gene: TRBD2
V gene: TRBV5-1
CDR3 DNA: TGCGCCAGCAGCTTAAGAGTAGCGGGGCAAACAGATACGCAGTATTTT
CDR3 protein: CASSLRVAGQTDTQYF

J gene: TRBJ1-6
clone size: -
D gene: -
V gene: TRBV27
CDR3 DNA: TGTGCCAGCACCAGAGGGGGCTCCTATAATTCACCCCTCCACTTT
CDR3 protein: CASTRGGSYNSPLHF

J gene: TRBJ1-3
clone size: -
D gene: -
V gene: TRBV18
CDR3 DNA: TGTGCCAGCTCACCAGGGGGAAACACCATATATTTT
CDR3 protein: CASSPGGNTIYF